A single sample is the source of the 12 T cell receptor beta chains below, sequenced in a study of T cell repertoires in cytomegalovirus infection. One entry per CDR3 protein results from TCRdb running MiXCR on the reads. Of roughly 200,000 distinct CDR3 sequences listed, roughly a sixth were seen once; the top ten hold under 30%. Sequenced: CD8+ T cells from PBMCs. These receptors came from a human donor in good health (CMV status not recorded). Some clones in this sample may be carry-over from other donors' samples.

The chain joins TRBV12-3 or TRBV12-4 to TRBJ1-4; D ambiguous. The V end was cut by 2 bases, the J end by 0 bases, with 10 bases between. The CDR3 has 16 amino acids. CDR3 bases: TGTGCCAGCAGTTTACTCGGGCCAGCAACTAATGAAAAACTGTTTTTT. Translated, it gives CASSLLGPATNEKLFF.

The chain is built from TRBV5-6 and TRBJ1-1; TRBD1 might be the D (5 bases). Looked up from germline, CDR1 is SGHDT and CDR2 is YYEEEE. CDR3 size: 15 residues. V was cut by 0 bases and J by 5 bases, with 14 bases left in between. The chain's CDR3 is CASSLGPGSGTEAFF. CDR3 in DNA: TGTGCCAGCAGCTTGGGTCCAGGGTCGGGGACTGAAGCTTTCTTT. Drawing the rest from reference TRBV5-6 and TRBJ1-1, the complete variable domain is DAGVTQSPTHLIKTRGQQVTLRCSPKSGHDTVSWYQQALGQGPQFIFQYYEEEERQRGNFPDRFSGHQFPNYSSELNVNALLLGDSALYLCASSLGPGSGTEAFFGQGTRLTVV.

This chain connects TRBV5-6 to TRBJ1-5; TRBD1 agrees at 8 bases. The CDR3 is 18 residues long. V shed 6 bases, J shed 0 bases, and the junction held 14 bases outside the gene matches. CDR1 is SGHDT and CDR2 is YYEEEE in the germline V gene. In DNA, the CDR3 is TGTGCCAGCACCCCGGGACAGGACTTTATTTATAGCAATCAGCCCCAGCATTTT. It yields the protein CASTPGQDFIYSNQPQHF.

The chain has TRBV4-3 and TRBJ1-1; TRBD1 might be the D (5 bases). Trimming removed 3 bases from V and 1 base from J, with 15 bases in between. Looked up from germline, CDR1 is LGHNA and CDR2 is YSLEER. This CDR3 is built from 16 residues. The DNA for the CDR3 is TGCGCCAGCAGCCAGGTGGGGACGGGGAGGAACACTGAAGCTTTCTTT. It is translated as CASSQVGTGRNTEAFF.

The rearrangement joins TRBV12-3 or TRBV12-4 to TRBJ2-3; unclear D gene. Trimming cost V 5 bases and J 2 bases, with 14 bases left between them. The length of the CDR3 is 15 residues. The CDR3 here is CASSPTPILTDTQYF. In nucleotides, the CDR3 is TGTGCCAGCAGTCCTACACCGATCCTCACAGATACGCAGTATTTT.

The chain carries TRBV25-1 and TRBJ2-5, with 8 positions matching TRBD1. Germline assignment: CDR1 MGHDK and CDR2 SYGVNS. This CDR3 region has 15 residues. Trimming cost V 3 bases and J 5 bases; bases outside gene matches: 8. Written as DNA, the CDR3 is TGTGCCAGCAGTGAGAAGGACAGGGTGAGGGAGACCCAGTACTTC. It yields the protein CASSEKDRVRETQYF. The full variable domain, completed using reference TRBV25-1 and TRBJ2-5, is EADIYQTPRYLVIGTGKKITLECSQTMGHDKMYWYQQDPGMELHLIHYSYGVNSTEKGDLSSESTVSRIRTEHFPLTLESARPSHTSQYLCASSEKDRVRETQYFGPGTRLLVL.

V and J are TRBV6-2 or TRBV6-3 and TRBJ1-1, with 7 nucleotides matching TRBD1. The CDR3 has 13 residues. The V gene's germline CDR1 is MNHEY and CDR2 SVGEGT. V was pared by 8 bases and J by 5 bases, with 8 bases of the junction left unmatched. The CDR3 loop reads CASGIGGLTEAFF. The CDR3 nucleotides read TGTGCCAGCGGGATAGGGGGCCTTACTGAAGCTTTCTTT.

This clonotype was detected only a few times. The chain links TRBV28 to TRBJ1-5, with TRBD1 matching 7 bases. The CDR3 is 15 residues long. Germline-derived CDR1 and CDR2 are MDHEN and SYDVKM. J was trimmed by 1 base and V by 2 bases; bases with no gene match: 2. The CDR3 coding sequence is TGTGCCAGCAGTTTAGACAGGGAGAGCAATCAGCCCCAGCATTTT. Its protein is CASSLDRESNQPQHF.

This chain joins TRBV12-3 or TRBV12-4 and TRBJ1-1; the D gene is possibly TRBD1 (5 bases). The CDR3 spans 14 residues. The V and J ends lost 2 bases and 4 bases respectively, with 11 bases between them. The CDR3 DNA reads TGTGCCAGCAGTTTACAGGGTCAGCGCACTGAAGCTTTCTTT. This codes for CASSLQGQRTEAFF.

The chain recombines TRBV7-9 with TRBJ1-1; D remains ambiguous. Germline CDR1 SEHNR, CDR2 FQNEAQ (reference sequence). V lost 5 bases, J lost 3 bases, and 16 bases lay in between. This CDR3 is 15 amino acids long. The CDR3 DNA reads as TGTGCCAGCAGCCCCGCCCGGGCCTTGGACACTGAAGCTTTCTTT. It yields the protein CASSPARALDTEAFF.

The V gene is TRBV5-1, the J gene TRBJ2-7; D may match TRBD1 or TRBD2 (5 bases each). The CDR3 covers 20 residues. V lost 2 bases, J lost 0 bases, and 27 bases lay in between. The germline V gene encodes CDR1 SGHRS and CDR2 YFSETQ. CDR3 loop: CASSFFSDVGRKKNSYEQYF. Written as DNA, the CDR3 is TGCGCCAGCAGCTTTTTTTCTGACGTGGGACGGAAAAAAAACTCCTACGAGCAGTACTTC.

This clonotype was recorded a few times. This chain connects TRBV12-3 or TRBV12-4 to TRBJ1-2; no firm D call. The CDR3 loop spans 13 amino acids. Trimming took off 5 bases at V and 4 bases at J, with 11 bases between the two ends. CDR3 region: CASSPKVAYGYTF. Written as DNA, the CDR3 is TGTGCCAGCAGTCCGAAGGTCGCCTATGGCTACACCTTC.